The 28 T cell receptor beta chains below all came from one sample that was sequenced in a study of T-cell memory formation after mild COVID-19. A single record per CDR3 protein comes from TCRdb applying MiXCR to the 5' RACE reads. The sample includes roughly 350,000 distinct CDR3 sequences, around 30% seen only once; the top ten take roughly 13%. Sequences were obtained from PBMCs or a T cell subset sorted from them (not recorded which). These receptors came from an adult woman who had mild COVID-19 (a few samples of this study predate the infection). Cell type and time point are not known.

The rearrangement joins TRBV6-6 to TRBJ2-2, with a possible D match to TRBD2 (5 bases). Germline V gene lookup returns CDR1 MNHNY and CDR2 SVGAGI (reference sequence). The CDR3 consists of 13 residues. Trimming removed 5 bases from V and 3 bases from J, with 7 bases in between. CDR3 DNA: TGTGCCAGCAGTCCGCGGGACACCGGGGAGCTGTTTTTT. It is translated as CASSPRDTGELFF.

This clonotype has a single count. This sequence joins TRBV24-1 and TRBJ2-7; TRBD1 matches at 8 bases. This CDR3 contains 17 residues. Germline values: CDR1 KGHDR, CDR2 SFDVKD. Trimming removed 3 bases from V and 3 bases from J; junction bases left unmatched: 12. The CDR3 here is CATSDAHPGQAGYEQYF. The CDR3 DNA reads TGTGCCACCAGTGATGCTCACCCGGGACAGGCTGGCTACGAGCAGTACTTC.

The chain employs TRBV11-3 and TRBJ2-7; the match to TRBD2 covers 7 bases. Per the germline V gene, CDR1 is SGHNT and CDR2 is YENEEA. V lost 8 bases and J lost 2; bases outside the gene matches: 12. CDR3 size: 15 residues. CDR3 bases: TGTGCCAGCCGCAGAGGTCTAGCGGCCACCTACGAGCAGTACTTC. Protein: CASRRGLAATYEQYF.

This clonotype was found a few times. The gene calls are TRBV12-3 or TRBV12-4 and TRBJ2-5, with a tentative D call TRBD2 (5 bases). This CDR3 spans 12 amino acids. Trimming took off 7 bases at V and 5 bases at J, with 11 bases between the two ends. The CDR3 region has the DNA TGTGCCAGCAAGGGAGCTTTTGAGACCCAGTACTTC. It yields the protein CASKGAFETQYF.

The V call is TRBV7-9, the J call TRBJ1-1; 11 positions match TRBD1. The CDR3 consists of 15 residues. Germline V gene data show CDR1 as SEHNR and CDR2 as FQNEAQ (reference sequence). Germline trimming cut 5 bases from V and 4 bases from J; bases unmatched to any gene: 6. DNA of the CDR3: TGTGCCAGCAGCCCAACCGGGACAGGGGGCACTGAAGCTTTCTTT. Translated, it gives CASSPTGTGGTEAFF.

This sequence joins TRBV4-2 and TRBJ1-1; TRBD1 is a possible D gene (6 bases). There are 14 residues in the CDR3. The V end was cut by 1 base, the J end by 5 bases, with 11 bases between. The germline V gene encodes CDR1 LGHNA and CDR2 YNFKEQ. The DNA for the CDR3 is TGTGCCAGCAGCCAAGTGGACAGACTAACTGAAGCTTTCTTT. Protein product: CASSQVDRLTEAFF.

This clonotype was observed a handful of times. In DNA form, the CDR3 reads TGCAGCGCCTGGAAGGGGGGAACATCTGTCAATGAGCAGTTCTTC. Protein sequence: CSAWKGGTSVNEQFF. The rearrangement uses TRBV29-1 and TRBJ2-1; D may be TRBD1 or TRBD2 (6 bases each). Germline V lookup: CDR1 SQVTM, CDR2 ANQGSEA. V lost 7 bases and J 6 bases, leaving 22 bases between the germline ends. The CDR3 totals 15 residues.

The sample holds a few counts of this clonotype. DNA of the CDR3: TGTGCCACCGGTTGGACAGGTAACAATGAGCAGTTCTTC. This gives the protein CATGWTGNNEQFF. The gene calls are TRBV24-1 and TRBJ2-1; TRBD1 matches at 7 bases. Germline V gene data show CDR1 as KGHDR and CDR2 as SFDVKD. With 9 bases clipped from V and 5 bases from J, the junction kept 6 bases outside the gene matches. This CDR3 comprises 13 residues.

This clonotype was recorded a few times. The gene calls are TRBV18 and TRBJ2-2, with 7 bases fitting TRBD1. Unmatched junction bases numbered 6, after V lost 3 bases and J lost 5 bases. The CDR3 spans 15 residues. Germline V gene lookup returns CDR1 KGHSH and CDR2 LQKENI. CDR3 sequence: CASSPSTGRTGELFF. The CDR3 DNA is TGTGCCAGCTCACCTTCGACAGGGCGGACCGGGGAGCTGTTTTTT.

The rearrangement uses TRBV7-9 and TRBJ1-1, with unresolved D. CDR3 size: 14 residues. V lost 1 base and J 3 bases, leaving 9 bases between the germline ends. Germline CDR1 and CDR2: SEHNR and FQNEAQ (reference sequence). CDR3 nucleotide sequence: TGTGCCAGCAGCTTAGGAGTGTGGGACACTGAAGCTTTCTTT. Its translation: CASSLGVWDTEAFF.

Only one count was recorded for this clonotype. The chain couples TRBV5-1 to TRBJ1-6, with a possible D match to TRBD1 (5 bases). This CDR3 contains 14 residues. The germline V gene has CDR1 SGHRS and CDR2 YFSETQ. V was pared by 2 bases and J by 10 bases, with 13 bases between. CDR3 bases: TGCGCCAGCAGCTTAGACAGCCCAGTCTCACCCCTCCACTTT. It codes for CASSLDSPVSPLHF.

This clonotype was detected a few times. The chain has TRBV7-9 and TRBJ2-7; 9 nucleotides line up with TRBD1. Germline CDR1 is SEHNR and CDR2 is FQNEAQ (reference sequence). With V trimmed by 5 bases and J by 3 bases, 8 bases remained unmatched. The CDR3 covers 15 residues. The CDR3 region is CASSLQGAGNYEQYF. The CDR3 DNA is TGTGCCAGCAGCCTACAGGGGGCCGGCAACTACGAGCAGTACTTC.

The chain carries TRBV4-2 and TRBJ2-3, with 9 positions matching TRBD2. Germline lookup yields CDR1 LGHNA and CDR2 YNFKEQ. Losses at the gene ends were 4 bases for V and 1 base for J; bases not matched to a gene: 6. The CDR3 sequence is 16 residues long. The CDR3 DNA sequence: TGTGCCAGCAGCCCCGTTGAGCGGGGGGGCACAGATACGCAGTATTTT. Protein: CASSPVERGGTDTQYF.

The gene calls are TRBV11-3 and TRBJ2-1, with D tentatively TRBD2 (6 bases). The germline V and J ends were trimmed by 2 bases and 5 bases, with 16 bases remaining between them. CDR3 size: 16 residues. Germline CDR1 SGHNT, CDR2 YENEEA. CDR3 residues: CASSLRAGTLDNEQFF. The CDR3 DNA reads TGTGCCAGCAGCTTAAGGGCGGGAACCCTCGACAATGAGCAGTTCTTC.

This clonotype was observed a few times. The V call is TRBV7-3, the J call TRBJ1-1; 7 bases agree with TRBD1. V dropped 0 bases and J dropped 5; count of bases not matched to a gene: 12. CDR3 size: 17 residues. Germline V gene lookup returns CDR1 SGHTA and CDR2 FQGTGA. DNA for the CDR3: TGTGCCAGCAGCTTAACCCCACCCAGGGGGGCGCGGACTGAAGCTTTCTTT. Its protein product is CASSLTPPRGARTEAFF. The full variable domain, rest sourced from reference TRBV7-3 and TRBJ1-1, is GAGVSQTPSNKVTEKGKYVELRCDPISGHTALYWYRQSLGQGPEFLIYFQGTGAADDSGLPNDRFFAVRPEGSVSTLKIQRTERGDSAVYLCASSLTPPRGARTEAFFGQGTRLTVV.

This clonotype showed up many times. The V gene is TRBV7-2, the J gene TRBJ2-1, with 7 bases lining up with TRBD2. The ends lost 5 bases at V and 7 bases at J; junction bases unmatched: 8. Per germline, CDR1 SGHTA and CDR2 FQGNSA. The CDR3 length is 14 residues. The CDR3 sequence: CASSLRLAGNEQFF. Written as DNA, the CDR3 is TGTGCCAGCAGCCTCAGACTAGCTGGTAATGAGCAGTTCTTC.

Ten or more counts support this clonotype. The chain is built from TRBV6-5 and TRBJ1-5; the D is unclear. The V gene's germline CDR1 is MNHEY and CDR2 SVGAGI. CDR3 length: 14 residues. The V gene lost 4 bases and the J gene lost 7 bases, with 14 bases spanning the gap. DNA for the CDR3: TGTGCCAGCAGTTCGGCGGGAATTCGGCAGCCCCAGCATTTT. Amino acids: CASSSAGIRQPQHF.

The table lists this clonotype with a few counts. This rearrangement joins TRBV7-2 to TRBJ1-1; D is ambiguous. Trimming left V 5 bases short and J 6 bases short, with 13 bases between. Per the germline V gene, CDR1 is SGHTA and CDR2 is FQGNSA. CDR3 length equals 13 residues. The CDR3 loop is CASSVPGGAEAFF. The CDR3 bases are TGTGCCAGCAGCGTACCGGGAGGCGCTGAAGCTTTCTTT.

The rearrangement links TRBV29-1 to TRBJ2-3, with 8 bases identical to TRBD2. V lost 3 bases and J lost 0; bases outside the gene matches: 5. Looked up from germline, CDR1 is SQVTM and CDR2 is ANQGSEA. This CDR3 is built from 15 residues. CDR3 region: CSVESGSRSTDTQYF. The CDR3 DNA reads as TGCAGCGTTGAGAGCGGGAGCAGAAGCACAGATACGCAGTATTTT.

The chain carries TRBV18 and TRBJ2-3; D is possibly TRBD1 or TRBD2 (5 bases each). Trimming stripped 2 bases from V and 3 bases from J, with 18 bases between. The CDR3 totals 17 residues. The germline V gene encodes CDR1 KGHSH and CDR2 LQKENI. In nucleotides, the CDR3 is TGTGCCAGCTCACCATTGAAAACCTACGAGGGGACAGATACGCAGTATTTT. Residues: CASSPLKTYEGTDTQYF.

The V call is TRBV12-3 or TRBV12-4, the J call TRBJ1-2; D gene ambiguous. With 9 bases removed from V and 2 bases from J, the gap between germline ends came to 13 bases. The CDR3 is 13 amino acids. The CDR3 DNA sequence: TGTGCCAGTGGAGGACGAGTGAACTATGGCTACACCTTC. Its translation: CASGGRVNYGYTF.

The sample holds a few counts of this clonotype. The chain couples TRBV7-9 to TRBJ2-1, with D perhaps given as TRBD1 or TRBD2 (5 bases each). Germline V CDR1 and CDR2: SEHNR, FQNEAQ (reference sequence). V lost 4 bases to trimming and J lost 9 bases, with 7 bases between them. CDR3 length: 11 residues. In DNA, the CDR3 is TGTGCCAGCAGCTCCGGGGCTGAGCAGTTCTTC. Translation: CASSSGAEQFF. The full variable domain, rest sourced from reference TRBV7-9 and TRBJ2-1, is DTGVSQNPRHKITKRGQNVTFRCDPISEHNRLYWYRQTLGQGPEFLTYFQNEAQLEKSRLLSDRFSAERPKGSFSTLEIQRTEQGDSAMYLCASSSGAEQFFGPGTRLTVL.

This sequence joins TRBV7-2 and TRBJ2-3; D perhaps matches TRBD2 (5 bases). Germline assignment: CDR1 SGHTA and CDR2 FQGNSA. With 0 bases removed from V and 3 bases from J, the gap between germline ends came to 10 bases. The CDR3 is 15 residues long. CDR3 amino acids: CASSLAVGRTDTQYF. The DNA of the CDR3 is TGTGCCAGCAGCTTAGCTGTAGGGAGAACAGATACGCAGTATTTT.

The CDR3 protein is CASSLGAGDEQFF. The CDR3 nucleotides read TGTGCCAGCAGCTTAGGGGCCGGAGATGAGCAGTTCTTC. The chain recombines TRBV7-9 with TRBJ2-1; D is unresolved. Trimming cost V 1 base and J 8 bases, with 9 bases left between them. The CDR3 is 13 residues long. Looked up from germline, CDR1 is SEHNR and CDR2 is FQNEAQ (reference sequence). Together with reference TRBV7-9 and TRBJ2-1, the CDR3 gives the full variable domain: DTGVSQNPRHKITKRGQNVTFRCDPISEHNRLYWYRQTLGQGPEFLTYFQNEAQLEKSRLLSDRFSAERPKGSFSTLEIQRTEQGDSAMYLCASSLGAGDEQFFGPGTRLTVL.

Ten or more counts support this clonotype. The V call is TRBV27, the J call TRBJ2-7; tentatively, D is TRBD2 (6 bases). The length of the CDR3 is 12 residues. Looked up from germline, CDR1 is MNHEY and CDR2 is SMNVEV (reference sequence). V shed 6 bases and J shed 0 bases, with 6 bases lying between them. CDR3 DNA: TGTGCCAGCAGCGGGAGCTCCTACGAGCAGTACTTC. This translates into CASSGSSYEQYF.

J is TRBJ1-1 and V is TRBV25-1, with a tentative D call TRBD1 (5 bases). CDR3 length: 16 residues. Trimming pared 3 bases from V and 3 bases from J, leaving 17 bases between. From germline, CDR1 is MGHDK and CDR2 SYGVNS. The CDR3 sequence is CASSDLLPGGDTEAFF. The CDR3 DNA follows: TGTGCCAGCAGTGACCTACTACCCGGGGGGGACACTGAAGCTTTCTTT.

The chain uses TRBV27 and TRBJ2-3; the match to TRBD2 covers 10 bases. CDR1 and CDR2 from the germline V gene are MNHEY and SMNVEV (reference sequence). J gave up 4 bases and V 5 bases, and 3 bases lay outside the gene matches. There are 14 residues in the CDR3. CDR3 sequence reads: CASSRTSGADTQYF. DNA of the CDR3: TGTGCCAGCAGTCGGACTAGCGGAGCAGATACGCAGTATTTT.

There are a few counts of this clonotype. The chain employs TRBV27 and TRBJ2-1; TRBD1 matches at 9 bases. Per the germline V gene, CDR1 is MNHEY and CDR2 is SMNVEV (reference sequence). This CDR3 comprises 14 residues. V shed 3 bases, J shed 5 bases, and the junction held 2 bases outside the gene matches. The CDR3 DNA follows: TGTGCCAGCAGTTTGGGACAGGGTAACAATGAGCAGTTCTTC. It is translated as CASSLGQGNNEQFF.